This TCR beta chain was found in a study of shared clonotypes between healthy human individuals. Template for every sorted-subset replicate PCR totaled roughly 210 ng DNA, tens of thousands of T cell genomes. Assay used: immunoSEQ multiplex PCR; TCRdb lists only in-frame clones, some missing. The sample lists over 850,000 clones; 75% to 80% were seen once. CDR3 size: 17 residues. The V gene's germline CDR1 is SGHVS and CDR2 FQNEAQ. Trimming removed 4 bases from V and 4 bases from J; junction bases left unmatched: 11. This clone was found once. Antigen specificity is unknown. Donors comprised only Caucasian adults living in Nashville, Tennessee. Whole-study findings and limits: Clonotypes shared by all four donors outscored non-shared clonotypes in generation probability. Sharing across four donors was seen in 4% to 5.5% of naive CD4 clonotypes.

The sample was memory CD4+ T cells from PBMCs. Indicated subset: CD45RA-negative fraction. This TCR derives from a man younger than 30 in good health. Some clones in this sample may be carry-over from other donors' samples. This chain links TRBV7-8 with TRBJ1-3; TRBD1 agrees at 9 bases. The DNA for the CDR3 is TGTGCCAGCAGCTCCGGTCCCGGGACAGGGCAAGGAAACACCATATATTTT. This translates into CASSSGPGTGQGNTIYF.